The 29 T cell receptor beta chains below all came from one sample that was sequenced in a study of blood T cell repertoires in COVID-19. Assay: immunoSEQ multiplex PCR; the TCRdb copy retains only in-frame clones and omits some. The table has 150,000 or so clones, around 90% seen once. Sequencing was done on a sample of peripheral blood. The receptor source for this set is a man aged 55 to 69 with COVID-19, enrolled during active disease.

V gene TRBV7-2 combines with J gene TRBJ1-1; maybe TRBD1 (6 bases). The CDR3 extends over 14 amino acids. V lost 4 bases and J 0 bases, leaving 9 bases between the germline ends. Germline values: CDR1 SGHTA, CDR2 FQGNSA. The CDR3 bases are TGTGCCAGCAGCTATCGACAGGTGAACACTGAAGCTTTCTTT. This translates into CASSYRQVNTEAFF.

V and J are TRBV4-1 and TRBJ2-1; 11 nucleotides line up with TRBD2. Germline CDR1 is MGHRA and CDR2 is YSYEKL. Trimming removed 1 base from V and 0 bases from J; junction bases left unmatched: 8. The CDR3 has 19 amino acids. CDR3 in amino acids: CASSQVRLAGGRSYNEQFF. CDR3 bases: TGCGCCAGCAGCCAAGTGCGGCTAGCGGGGGGCCGCTCCTACAATGAGCAGTTCTTC.

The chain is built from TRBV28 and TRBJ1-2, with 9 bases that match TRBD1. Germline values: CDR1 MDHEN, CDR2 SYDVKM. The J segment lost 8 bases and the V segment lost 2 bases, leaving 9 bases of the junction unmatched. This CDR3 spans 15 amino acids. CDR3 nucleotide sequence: TGTGCCAGCAGTTTACGGGACAGGGTGCTTTCCGGCTACACCTTC. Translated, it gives CASSLRDRVLSGYTF.

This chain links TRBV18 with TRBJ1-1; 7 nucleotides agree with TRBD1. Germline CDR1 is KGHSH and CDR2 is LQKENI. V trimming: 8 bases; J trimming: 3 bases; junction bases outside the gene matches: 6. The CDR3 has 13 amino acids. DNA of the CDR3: TGTGCCAGCGGACTAACAGGGGACACTGAAGCTTTCTTT. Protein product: CASGLTGDTEAFF. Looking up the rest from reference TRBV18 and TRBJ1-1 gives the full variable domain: NAGVMQNPRHLVRRRGQEARLRCSPMKGHSHVYWYRQLPEEGLKFMVYLQKENIIDESGMPKERFSAEFPKEGPSILRIQQVVRGDSAAYFCASGLTGDTEAFFGQGTRLTVV.

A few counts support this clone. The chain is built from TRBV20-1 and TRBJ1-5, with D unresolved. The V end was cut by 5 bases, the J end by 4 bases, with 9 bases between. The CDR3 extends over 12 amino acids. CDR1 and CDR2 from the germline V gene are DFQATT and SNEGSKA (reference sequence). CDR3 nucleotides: TGCAGTGCTGGTGGACTGAATCAGCCCCAGCATTTT. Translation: CSAGGLNQPQHF.

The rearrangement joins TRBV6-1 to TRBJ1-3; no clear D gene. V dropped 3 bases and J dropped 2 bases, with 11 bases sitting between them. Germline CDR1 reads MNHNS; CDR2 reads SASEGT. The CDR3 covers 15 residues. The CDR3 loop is CASSDVSSAGNTIYF. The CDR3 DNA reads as TGTGCCAGCAGTGACGTATCCTCCGCTGGAAACACCATATATTTT.

This CDR3 reads CASSLVSQGSSGNTIYF. The CDR3 DNA reads TGTGCCAGCAGCTTAGTTTCCCAGGGGAGTTCTGGAAACACCATATATTTT. V usage is TRBV7-8 and J usage is TRBJ1-3; perhaps TRBD1 as D (6 bases). The V and J ends lost 1 base and 1 base respectively, with 14 bases between them. The CDR3 runs to 17 residues. Per germline, CDR1 SGHVS and CDR2 FQNEAQ.

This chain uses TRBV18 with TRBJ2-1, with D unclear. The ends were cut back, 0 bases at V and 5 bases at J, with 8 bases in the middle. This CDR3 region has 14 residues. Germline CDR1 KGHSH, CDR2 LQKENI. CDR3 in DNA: TGTGCCAGCTCACCACCAGGCAGGAACAATGAGCAGTTCTTC. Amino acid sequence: CASSPPGRNNEQFF.

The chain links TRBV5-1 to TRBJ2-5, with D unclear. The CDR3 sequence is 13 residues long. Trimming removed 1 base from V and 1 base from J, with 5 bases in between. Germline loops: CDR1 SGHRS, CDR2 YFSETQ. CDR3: CASSLSGQETQYF. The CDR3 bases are TGCGCCAGCAGCTTGTCAGGCCAAGAGACCCAGTACTTC. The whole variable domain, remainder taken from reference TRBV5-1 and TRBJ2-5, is KAGVTQTPRYLIKTRGQQVTLSCSPISGHRSVSWYQQTPGQGLQFLFEYFSETQRNKGNFPGRFSGRQFSNSRSEMNVSTLELGDSALYLCASSLSGQETQYFGPGTRLLVL.

The CDR3 DNA reads as TGTGCCACCAGCAGAACAGGGGGCAACTATGGCTACACCTTC. Translation gives CATSRTGGNYGYTF. The rearrangement joins TRBV15 to TRBJ1-2, with TRBD1 matching 9 bases. After removal of 2 bases from V and 2 bases from J, the junction contained 0 bases not matched to a gene. Germline V gene data show CDR1 as LNHNV and CDR2 as YYDKDF (reference sequence). The CDR3 loop spans 14 amino acids.

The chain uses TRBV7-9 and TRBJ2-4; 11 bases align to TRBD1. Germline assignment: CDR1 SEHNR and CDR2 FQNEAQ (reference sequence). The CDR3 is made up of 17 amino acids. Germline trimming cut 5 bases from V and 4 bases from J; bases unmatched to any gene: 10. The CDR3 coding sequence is TGTGCCAGCAGCACCCCTCCCGGGACAGGGGGAAAAAACATTCAGTACTTC. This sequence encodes CASSTPPGTGGKNIQYF.

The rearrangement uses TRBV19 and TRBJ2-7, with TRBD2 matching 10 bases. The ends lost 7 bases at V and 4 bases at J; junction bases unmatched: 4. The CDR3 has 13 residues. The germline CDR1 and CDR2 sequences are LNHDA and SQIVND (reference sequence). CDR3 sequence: CASISSGGYEQYF. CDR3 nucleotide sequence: TGTGCCAGTATTTCTAGCGGGGGATACGAGCAGTACTTC.

The CDR3 nucleotides are TGTGCCATCAGTACGGGAGCCGGTCTTGCAGATACGCAGTATTTT. Amino acids: CAISTGAGLADTQYF. This chain uses TRBV10-3 with TRBJ2-3, with a weak D call TRBD2 (6 bases). The CDR3 length is 15 residues. From germline, CDR1 is ENHRY and CDR2 SYGVKD. Deletions cut 5 bases from V and 4 bases from J, with 16 bases between.

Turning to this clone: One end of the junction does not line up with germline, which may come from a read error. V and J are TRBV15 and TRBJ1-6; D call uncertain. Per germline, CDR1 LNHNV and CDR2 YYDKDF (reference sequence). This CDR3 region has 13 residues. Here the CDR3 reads CTTGSSYNSPLHF. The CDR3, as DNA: TGCACGACCGGGAGCTCCTATAATTCACCCCTCCACTTT. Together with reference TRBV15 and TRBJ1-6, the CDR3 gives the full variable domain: DAMVIQNPRYQVTQFGKPVTLSCSQTLNHNVMYWYQQKSSQAPKLLFHYYDKDFNNEADTPDNFQSRRPNTSFCFLDIRSPGLGDTAMYLCTTGSSYNSPLHFGNGTRLTVT.

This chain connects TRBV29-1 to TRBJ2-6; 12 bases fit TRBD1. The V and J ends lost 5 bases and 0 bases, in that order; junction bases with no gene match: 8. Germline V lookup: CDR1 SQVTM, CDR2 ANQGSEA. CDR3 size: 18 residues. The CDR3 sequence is CSVSGQGALDSGANVLTF. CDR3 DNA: TGCAGCGTTTCGGGACAGGGGGCTCTTGACTCTGGGGCCAACGTCCTGACTTTC.

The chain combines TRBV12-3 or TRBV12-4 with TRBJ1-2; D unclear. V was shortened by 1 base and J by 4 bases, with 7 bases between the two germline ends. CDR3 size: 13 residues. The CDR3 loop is CASSLGRPYGYTF. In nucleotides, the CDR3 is TGTGCCAGCAGTTTAGGGCGGCCCTATGGCTACACCTTC.

The CDR3 DNA is TGTGCCAGCCAGGGTCAGAAGTCTGGGGCCAACGTCCTGACTTTC. Its protein is CASQGQKSGANVLTF. This chain joins TRBV2 and TRBJ2-6, with a tentative D call TRBD1 (5 bases). Trimming stripped 8 bases from V and 1 base from J, with 12 bases between. Germline loops: CDR1 SNHLY, CDR2 FYNNEI. This CDR3 has 15 residues.

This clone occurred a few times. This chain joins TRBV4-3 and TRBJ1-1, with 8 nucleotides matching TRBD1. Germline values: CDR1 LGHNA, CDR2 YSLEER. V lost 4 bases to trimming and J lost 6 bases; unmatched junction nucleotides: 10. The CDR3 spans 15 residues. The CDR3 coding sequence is TGCGCCAGCAGCCTAACCAGGGGGCTGTCCGCTGAAGCTTTCTTT. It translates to CASSLTRGLSAEAFF.

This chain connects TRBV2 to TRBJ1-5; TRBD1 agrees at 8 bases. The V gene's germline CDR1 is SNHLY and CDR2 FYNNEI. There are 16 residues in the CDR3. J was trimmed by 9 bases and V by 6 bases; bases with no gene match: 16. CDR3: CASRDPTGALSWPQHF. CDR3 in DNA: TGTGCCAGCAGAGATCCGACAGGGGCCCTATCTTGGCCCCAGCATTTT.

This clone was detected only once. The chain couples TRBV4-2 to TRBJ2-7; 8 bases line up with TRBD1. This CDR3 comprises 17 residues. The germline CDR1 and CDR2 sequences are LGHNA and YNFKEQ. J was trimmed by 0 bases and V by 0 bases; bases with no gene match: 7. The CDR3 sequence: CASSQDVGTGLSYEQYF. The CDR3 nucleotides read TGTGCCAGCAGCCAAGATGTAGGGACAGGCCTCTCCTACGAGCAGTACTTC.

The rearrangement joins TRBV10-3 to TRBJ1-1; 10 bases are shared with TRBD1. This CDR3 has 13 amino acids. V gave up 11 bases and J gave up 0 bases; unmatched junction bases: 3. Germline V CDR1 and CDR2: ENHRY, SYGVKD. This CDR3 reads CAVGQGMNTEAFF. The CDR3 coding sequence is TGTGCCGTGGGACAGGGGATGAACACTGAAGCTTTCTTT.

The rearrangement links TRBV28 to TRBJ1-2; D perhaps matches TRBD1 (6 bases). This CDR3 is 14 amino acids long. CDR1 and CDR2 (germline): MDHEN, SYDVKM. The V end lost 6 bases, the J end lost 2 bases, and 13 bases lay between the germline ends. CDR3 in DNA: TGTGCCAGCAGGGGGGCACCTCCAAACTATGGCTACACCTTC. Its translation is CASRGAPPNYGYTF.

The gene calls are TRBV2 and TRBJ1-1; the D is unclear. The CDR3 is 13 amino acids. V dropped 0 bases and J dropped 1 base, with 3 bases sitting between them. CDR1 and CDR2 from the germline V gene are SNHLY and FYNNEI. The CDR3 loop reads CASSEARNTEAFF. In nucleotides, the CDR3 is TGTGCCAGCAGTGAAGCGAGGAACACTGAAGCTTTCTTT.

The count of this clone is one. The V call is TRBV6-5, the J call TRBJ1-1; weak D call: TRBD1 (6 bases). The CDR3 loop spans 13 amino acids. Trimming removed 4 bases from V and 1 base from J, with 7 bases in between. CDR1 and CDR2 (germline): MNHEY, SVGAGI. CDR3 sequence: CASSSRGNTEAFF. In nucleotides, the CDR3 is TGTGCCAGCAGTTCCAGGGGGAACACTGAAGCTTTCTTT.

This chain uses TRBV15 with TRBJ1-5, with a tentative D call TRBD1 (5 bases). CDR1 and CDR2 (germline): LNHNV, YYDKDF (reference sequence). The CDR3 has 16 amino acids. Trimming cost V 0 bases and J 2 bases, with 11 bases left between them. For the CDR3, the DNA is TGTGCCACCAGCAGAGATAGGGGATCACGCAATCAGCCCCAGCATTTT. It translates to CATSRDRGSRNQPQHF.

The CDR3 sequence is CASSPDRGRTEAFF. The CDR3 region has the DNA TGTGCCAGCTCTCCGGACAGGGGACGGACTGAAGCTTTCTTT. The chain couples TRBV18 to TRBJ1-1; 9 positions match TRBD1. V was clipped by 6 bases and J by 5 bases; unmatched bases: 7. CDR1 is KGHSH and CDR2 is LQKENI in the germline V gene. The CDR3 sequence is 14 residues long.

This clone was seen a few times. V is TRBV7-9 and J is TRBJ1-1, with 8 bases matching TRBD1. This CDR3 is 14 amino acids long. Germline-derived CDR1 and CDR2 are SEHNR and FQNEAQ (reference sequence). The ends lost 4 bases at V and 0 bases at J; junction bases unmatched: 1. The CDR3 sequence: CASSWGQVNTEAFF. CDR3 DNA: TGTGCCAGCAGCTGGGGACAGGTGAACACTGAAGCTTTCTTT.

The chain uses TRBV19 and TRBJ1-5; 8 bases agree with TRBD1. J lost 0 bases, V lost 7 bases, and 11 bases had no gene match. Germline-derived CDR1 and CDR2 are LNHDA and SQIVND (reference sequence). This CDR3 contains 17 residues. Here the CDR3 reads CASNYAGGPNSNQPQHF. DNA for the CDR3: TGTGCCAGTAATTATGCAGGGGGCCCTAATAGCAATCAGCCCCAGCATTTT.

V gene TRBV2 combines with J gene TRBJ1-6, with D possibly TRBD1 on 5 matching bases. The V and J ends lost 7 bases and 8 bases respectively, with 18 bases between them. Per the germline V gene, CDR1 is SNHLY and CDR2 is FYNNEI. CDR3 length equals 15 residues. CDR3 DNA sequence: TGTGCCAGCATCGAAACAGGCTCCTCGGATTCACCCCTCCACTTT. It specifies CASIETGSSDSPLHF.